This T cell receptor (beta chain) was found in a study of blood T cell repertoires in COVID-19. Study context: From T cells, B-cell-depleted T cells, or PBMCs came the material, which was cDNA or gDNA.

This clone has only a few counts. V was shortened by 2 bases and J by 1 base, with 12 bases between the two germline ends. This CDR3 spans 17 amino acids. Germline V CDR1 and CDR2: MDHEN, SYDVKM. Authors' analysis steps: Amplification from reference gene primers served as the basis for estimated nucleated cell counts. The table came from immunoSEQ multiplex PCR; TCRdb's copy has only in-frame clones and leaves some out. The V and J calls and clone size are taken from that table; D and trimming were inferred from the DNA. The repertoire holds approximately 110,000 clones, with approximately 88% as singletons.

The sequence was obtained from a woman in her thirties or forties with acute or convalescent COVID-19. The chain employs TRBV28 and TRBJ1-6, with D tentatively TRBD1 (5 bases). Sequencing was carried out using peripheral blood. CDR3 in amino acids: CASSLKARGSYNSPLHF. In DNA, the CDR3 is TGTGCCAGCAGTTTAAAGGCAAGGGGTTCCTATAATTCACCCCTCCACTTT.